This TCR beta chain was retrieved from a study of OX40 agonist ivuxolimab in advanced cancers. For the study in its entirety: The costimulatory receptor OX40 (CD134) was targeted by ivuxolimab, a fully human IgG2 agonistic monoclonal antibody. Intravenous ivuxolimab was administered to patients every 2 weeks at six dose levels: 0.01, 0.1, 0.3, 1.5, 3 and 10 mg/kg. Of the 50 to 55 patients in dose escalation, about 20 had hepatocellular carcinoma, roughly 15 had melanoma, 9 had renal cell carcinoma and 9 had head and neck cancer. The dose-escalation cohort was 82.7% male with a mean age of about 54 years, ranging from about 20 to 85. Patients were allowed to have had prior anti-PD-1, anti-PD-L1 or anti-CTLA-4 therapy, and around 41% of the dose-escalation patients had previously received checkpoint inhibitors. Partial responses occurred in three dose-escalation patients: two with cutaneous melanoma and one with hepatocellular carcinoma. The purpose of peripheral TCRbeta sequencing was to test whether ivuxolimab changed TCR sequence diversity and led to clonal T-cell expansion. The paper describes the monotherapy dose-escalation part (N ≈ 51 patients) of the phase I trial of ivuxolimab. Results the study describes overall, beyond this receptor: The antigen specificity of the clonally expanded peripheral T cells was not determined. In the 0.1-3.0 mg/kg groups, partial responders had among the lowest normalized peripheral clonal expansion, particularly in CD8+ T cells. After ivuxolimab, more expanded clones were found on average in CD8+ T cells than in CD4+ T cells. At doses of 0.1 to 3.0 mg/kg, clonal expansion of both CD4+ and CD8+ blood T cells was observed from baseline to week 6. Low levels of normalized T-cell clonal expansion were also seen in some patients who did not respond.

For sequencing of the TCRbeta CDR3 region, genomic DNA was extracted from the sorted cells. TCRbeta CDR3 regions were sequenced using the immunoSEQ Assay. What TCRdb holds here is the immuneACCESS table cut down to in-frame rearrangements. Part of the clones is not present; checked against another copy, under half of the missing clones reflect an unresolved V gene, and the others are unexplained. This sample holds tens of thousands of clones; roughly 80% were observed only once. The ten largest account for 5% of the sample. A remark on this clone: Its binding antigen is unknown. No much larger clonotype is one base removed from it; base qualities were not supplied.

V gives up 0 bases and J gives up 5 bases, and the segment between their germline ends measures 13 bases. CDR3 length: 14 amino acids, cysteine to phenylalanine. The only DNA kept is the CDR3, 42 bases in frame from the first base. CDR1 and CDR2 were assigned from the germline V gene (reference sequence) as GTSNPN and SVGIG. The trial excluded patients who had a history of autoimmune disease or who were on systemic immunosuppression. Peripheral blood for TCR sequencing was collected from all dose cohorts at baseline, on cycle 4 day 1, and on cycle 7 day 1. Samples were obtained from an open-label, multicenter, first-in-human phase I dose-escalation trial of ivuxolimab. Adults with locally advanced or metastatic melanoma, renal cell, hepatocellular, or head and neck squamous cell carcinoma were enrolled in the trial. Before TCR sequencing, CD4+ and CD8+ T cells were separately sorted from peripheral blood.

The sequence links TRBV30 to TRBJ2-5, with the D assignment possibly TRBD1 or TRBD2, given 5 matching bases for each. The sequence derives from an adult with an advanced solid tumor such as melanoma, head and neck, liver or kidney cancer. Material: CD4+ or CD8+ T cells sorted from blood, obtained in a trial of the OX40 agonist ivuxolimab. The CDR3 reads as follows: CAWSVGVGRETQYF. The bases read TGTGCCTGGAGTGTGGGGGTTGGGCGGGAGACCCAGTACTTC.